Below, one TCR beta chain is given with its context. Antigen unknown. These data come from a study of long-term antiretroviral therapy in people with HIV. Findings and limits, study-wide: Clonal expansions arising prior to ART prevailed in the repertoire at every time point.

This CDR3 comprises 15 residues. After removal of 5 bases from V and 4 bases from J, the junction contained 9 bases not matched to a gene. Germline-derived CDR1 and CDR2 are SNHLY and FYNNEI. Runs used v3.0 of the immunoSEQ assay and were done at survey level. The data were produced by immunoSEQ multiplex PCR, yet TCRdb's version contains in-frame clones alone and is incomplete. In the table there are some 17,000 clones, roughly 73% of which are singletons. Sampling of each donor yielded at least one pre-ART PBMC sample and at least two post-ART PBMC samples. Every participant with HIV received treatment in the United States. The samples comprised 1-10 million cryopreserved PBMC ahead of DNA extraction.

Material: unsorted PBMCs, obtained 2.1 years before starting antiretroviral therapy. This clonotype was sampled from a man younger than 40 with HIV. This chain uses TRBV2 with TRBJ1-1; 8 bases are shared with TRBD1. CDR3 sequence reads: CASSFVTGGGTEAFF. DNA for the CDR3: TGTGCCAGCAGTTTTGTCACAGGGGGAGGCACTGAAGCTTTCTTT.